This T cell receptor (beta chain) was found in a study of cytomegalovirus exposure and HLA in healthy donors. Study-level results: Clonal expansion was found to be greater in HLA-associated TCR beta chains than in equally common others in a later analysis. The authors excluded some V segments, including TRBV6-2 and TRBV6-3, as indistinguishable. According to an earlier analysis, most TCR beta V segments yielded productive rearrangements about 87% or about 30% of the time.

Germline-derived CDR1 and CDR2 are SGHRS and YFSETQ. V was trimmed by 4 bases and J by 0 bases, leaving 15 bases between them. The CDR3 is 16 residues long. Both 60 Vbeta primers and 13 Jbeta primers went into the PCR. Using immunoSEQ multiplex PCR, the repertoire was profiled, and TCRdb retains in-frame clones only, with some absent. The profile shows over 150,000 clones, roughly two thirds of them singletons. Regarding this clone: The antigen remains unidentified.

The chain has TRBV5-1 and TRBJ2-3, with D unresolved. The sequencing sample was made of PBMCs. The TCR was taken from a woman in her forties in good health and CMV-seropositive. The CDR3 spells CASSPGAGVSTDTQYF. Here the CDR3 DNA reads TGCGCCAGCAGCCCCGGCGCCGGAGTTAGCACAGATACGCAGTATTTT.